A selection of T cell receptor beta chains follows, all from one sample in a study of identical twins. TCRdb reprocessed the 5' RACE reads via MiXCR and lists one record per CDR3 protein. The sample has about 660,000 distinct CDR3 sequences, more than 6.5% seen once. These same data were also listed under a study on yellow fever vaccine responses in identical twins.

The material sequenced was PBMCs. These receptors all stem from a woman between 18 and 30 years old in good health. CDR3s include the opening cysteine and the closing phenylalanine or tryptophan. The D gene is left open where the match is weak. A clone size is listed for some rows: how often the clone was seen (once, few, many), or a class if it is expanded.

clone_size d_call j_call v_call cdr3_nt cdr3_aa
many TRBD1 TRBJ1-2 TRBV29-1 TGCAGCGTTCAACGGACAGGGAACTATGGCTACACCTTC CSVQRTGNYGYTF
NA TRBD2 TRBJ2-3 TRBV30 TGTGCCTACCAATTCGGAACTAGCGGAAGCACAGATACGCAGTATTTT CAYQFGTSGSTDTQYF
many NA TRBJ2-3 TRBV27 TGTGCCAGCAGGAGTTTGGTCACAGATACGCAGTATTTT CASRSLVTDTQYF
NA TRBD1 TRBJ2-2 TRBV10-3 TGTGCCATCAGTGATCGTACAGGGGGCCCCGGGGAGCTGTTTTTT CAISDRTGGPGELFF
NA TRBD2 TRBJ2-3 TRBV12-3/TRBV12-4 TGTGCCAGCAGTTTTCTAGCGGGGGCTCGGGGTACGCAGTATTTT CASSFLAGARGTQYF
many TRBD2 TRBJ2-7 TRBV9 TGTGCCAGCAGCGTAGCGGGAGGCGTGTACGAGCAGTACTTC CASSVAGGVYEQYF
few TRBD1 TRBJ2-7 TRBV15 TGTGCCACCAGCGAAAAAGGGGGCAGTTCCTACGAGCAGTACTTC CATSEKGGSSYEQYF
NA NA TRBJ2-1 TRBV27 TGTGCCAGCAGTCCCCTGGCCGGGGCTTTGGTCAATGAGCAGTTCTTC CASSPLAGALVNEQFF
many NA TRBJ2-7 TRBV20-1 TGCAGTGCAGAGGCTCGGGACGTAGCCTACGAGCAGTACTTC CSAEARDVAYEQYF
few TRBD1 TRBJ2-5 TRBV24-1 TGTGCCACCAGTGACCCAACAGGGGGCAGGGAGACCCAGTACTTC CATSDPTGGRETQYF
many NA TRBJ2-5 TRBV7-8 TGTGCCAGCAGCAGGGGCCGGGGAGAGACCCAGTACTTC CASSRGRGETQYF
many TRBD2 TRBJ2-3 TRBV29-1 TGCAGCGTTGCTGCGGGAGTCAGTACAGATACGCAGTATTTT CSVAAGVSTDTQYF